The present TCR beta chain was sequenced within a study of blood T cell repertoires in COVID-19 (dated by TCRdb to about 2020). In terms of the full investigation: ImmuneRACE Cohort 3 recovered participants were defined by two consecutive negative NP/OP PCR tests, healthcare professional clearance, or symptom resolution. Samples from collaborators originated in the United States, Italy and Spain and spanned both the acute and convalescent phases of COVID-19. The prospective study material was composed of cDNA or gDNA derived from T cells, B-cell-depleted T cells, or PBMCs. The dataset comprised deeply sampled blood TCRbeta repertoires from subjects exposed to, actively infected with, or recovered from COVID-19. The repertoires were made available in a free public database intended to serve as a resource for research on the immune response to SARS-CoV-2. The samples were drawn from two sources: the first 160 participants of the ongoing ImmuneRACE study, and fewer than 1,500 subjects contributed by 6 global collaborators. A de-identified subject ID, COVID-19 status, age in years and sex were almost always included in the sample metadata. Where available, HLA class I and class II types were taken from metadata supplied by the sample provider and were not determined by assay-based typing.

Sequences MNHEY (CDR1) and SVGEGT (CDR2) are obtained from the germline V gene. Inclusive of the bounding cysteine and phenylalanine, the CDR3 is 14 residues long. Only the CDR3 part of the read is kept: 42 bases, read in frame from the first base. Trimming at the junction amounts to 6 bases on V and 3 bases on J, and the germline ends lie 15 bases apart. About this clone: The clone's antigen remains unknown. No quality values exist for individual bases; no much larger clone is one base distant.

TCRbeta CDR3 regions were amplified from genomic DNA using the immunoSEQ Assay, a bias-controlled multiplex PCR. The paper's data handling went like this. The number of nucleated cells in each sample was estimated from the amplification of reference gene primers within the assay. To quantify the absolute abundance of each unique TCRbeta CDR3 rearrangement, sequence reads were collapsed and filtered. For each sample, productive Simpson clonality was calculated as the square root of Simpson's diversity index across productive rearrangements. TCRdb took this table from immuneACCESS and kept in-frame rearrangements with V and J called. Such tables lack part of the clones; where checked against another copy, unresolved V genes explain under half of the gap, and the rest is unexplained. The V and J calls and clone size are taken from that table; D and trimming were inferred from the DNA. For this sample the table gives fewer than 250,000 clones, of which around 86% were detected only once. The ten largest clones represent roughly 7.1% of the sample.

Broad study findings and their caveats: Clinical and demographic metadata were provided uncurated, with the amount varying by source and participant.

Participants in the prospective study were enrolled through a virtual design, were aged roughly 18 to 100 years, and lived in 24 United States geographic areas. In the prospective study, cohorts were assigned on the basis of participant-reported clinical history obtained from a screening survey and a study questionnaire. In the prospective study, whole blood, serum and a nasopharyngeal or oropharyngeal swab were collected from each participant by mobile phlebotomists. Over a 2-month period, participants in the prospective study had the option of providing additional blood draws and questionnaires. Blood samples from the prospective study were shipped frozen or at room temperature prior to DNA extraction.

This sequence uses TRBV6-2 or TRBV6-3 and TRBJ2-7; TRBD1 could be the D gene, as 5 bases match. This receptor was identified in a man aged 25 to 40 in a cohort exposed to, infected with or recovered from COVID-19 (not recorded which). Sequenced sample: PBMCs or T cells enriched from blood (not recorded which). The sequence in DNA is TGTGCCAGCAGCCCACCAGGGTATAACTACGAGCAGTACTTC. Its protein reads: CASSPPGYNYEQYF.